The clone carrying this T cell receptor beta chain was observed at least ten times. Its specificity is unknown. The entry originates in a study of metastatic and nonmetastatic thyroid tumors. Study summary: Comparative analysis of repertoires was undertaken across blood and tumor or nodule tissue obtained from malignant and benign thyroid patients.

Study-level findings and limits: For both blood and tumor, malignant thyroid tumors reportedly showed significantly higher TCR beta diversity than benign nodules did.

This CDR3 region has 17 residues. The germline V gene has CDR1 LGHNA and CDR2 YNFKEQ. Trimming took 3 bases from V and 1 from J; bases not matched to a gene: 9. Original handling: The authors used CDR3 differences across clinicopathological groups to build a distant-metastasis classifier for papillary thyroid cancer. MiXCR re-clonotyped the PCR reads for TCRdb. TCRdb's processing, not the authors' own work, is the source of the V and J calls. The sample includes about 92,000 clones, about 15% seen only once; the top ten take just over 3.5%. Thyroid surgery was preceded by no treatment in any patient. The material sequenced was blood. This chain links TRBV4-2 with TRBJ2-7; 10 bases align to TRBD1. This TCR came from a female donor with papillary thyroid cancer or a benign thyroid nodule (not recorded which). Some clones in this sample may be carry-over from other donors' samples. The CDR3 sequence: CASSQILRDRGSYEQYF. The CDR3 nucleotides are TGTGCCAGCAGCCAGATCCTCCGGGACAGGGGATCCTACGAGCAGTACTTC.